This T cell receptor (beta chain) was captured in a study of cytomegalovirus exposure and HLA in healthy donors (dated by TCRdb to between 2016 and 2019). With respect to the entire study: In an earlier analysis of under 600 of the donors, about 270 Gb of sequence data and some 120 million unique TCR beta sequences from 180 million or so T cells were reported. Roughly 300 gigabases of sequencing data and approximately 91 million unique TCR sequences made up an early release that covered 500 to 700 HLA-typed donors. Of the roughly 400 genotyped donors, 81% were placed in the genetic ancestry cluster associated with self-reported Caucasian donors. The aim of the study was to test whether cataloging public T cell receptors could identify signatures of past pathogen exposure. The study used immunosequencing to profile the T cell repertoires of approximately 640 subjects and linked those repertoires to cytomegalovirus serostatus. Along with the approximately 700-subject first cohort, a separate validation cohort of over a hundred different subjects was used. To predict cytomegalovirus infection status, the study combined high-throughput TCR immunosequencing, statistical association of individual TCRs with disease status, and machine learning. In a later analysis, previously published TCR beta repertoires from more than 500 donors were re-analyzed and high-resolution HLA genotyping was added so that TCR occurrence patterns could be studied. In the later analysis, no new phenotypic data were used to find candidate immune exposures; instead, reliance was placed on TCR beta sequences and their occurrence across donors. To decide whether each TCR beta V gene segment behaved as functional or pseudogenic, an earlier analysis of several hundred of the donors relied on high-throughput TCR beta sequencing. Donor age, sex, ethnicity and CMV serostatus were collected together with the repertoire data. In a later genetic analysis, genome-wide SNP genotypes for 398 of the 666 donors were used, and that subset was treated as a discovery cohort. All discovery cohort repertoires had been generated using a single sequencing platform. HLA typing covered class I and class II loci at four-digit resolution. The number of typed donors differed by locus: 629-630 for A, B, C, DRB1 and DQB1; 522 for DQA1; approximately 610 for DPA1; and roughly 470 for DPB1. A handful of DR-DQ haplotypes were treated as single units for association and clustering because of strong linkage in the cohort. Among about 390 genotyped donors of the cohort, an average of approximately 240,000 unique TCR beta nucleotide sequences were sequenced per donor, about a sixth of them non-productive. Results the study describes overall, beyond this receptor: The sequencing pipeline was judged likely to have produced a cluster of highly shared sequence variants as a technical artifact. HLA typing was unavailable for some donors at each locus, so association tests used only the typed subset. A later analysis found that HLA-associated TCR beta chains were more clonally expanded and had lower generation probabilities than equally common non-associated chains. Most CMV-associated TCR beta chains appeared to be HLA-restricted in a later analysis, and the HLA associations seemed to be driven largely by CMV exposure. An association between a missense DCLRE1C variant and V-gene and J-gene trimming of TCR beta chains was found in a later genetic analysis and replicated in an independent cohort. In the study, around 150 TCR beta chains were listed as associated with cytomegalovirus. Several of the top co-occurrence clusters appeared to be linked to parvovirus B19, influenza, CMV and Epstein-Barr virus, according to a later analysis. In both the original and validation cohorts, the classifier was reported to diagnose cytomegalovirus status with high specificity and sensitivity. The authors suggested that the approach could potentially be generalized to other disease states and immunological phenotypes. When HLA alleles, especially DR and DQ, strongly co-occurred, attributing TCR associations to individual alleles was difficult. Sequencing depth was assumed to be roughly uniform across donors in the presence/absence analyses, though that assumption may not hold. In vitro tests confirmed that a few of the cytomegalovirus-associated TCR beta chains recognize cytomegalovirus antigens. A further reported finding was that TCR beta sequences accurately predicted the HLA-A and HLA-B alleles for most subjects in the first cohort. Most TCR sequences were seen in very few donors, while some public TCRs were found in many individuals. At a false discovery rate of 0.05, a later analysis linked approximately 18,000 TCR beta sequences to specific HLA alleles. In a later analysis, TCR association rates were found to vary across HLA loci, with the most associated TCRs seen for DRB1 alleles and the fewest for HLA-C alleles. Compared with the roughly 720-donor mean, donors in an Asian-associated ancestry cluster had fewer N-insertions in productive TCRs, according to a later genetic analysis. In this cohort, only TCR beta chains were sequenced, and detectable features were limited by the absence of alpha or paired-chain data. Some IMGT-functional V segments, including TRBV6-2 and TRBV6-3, could not be told apart with the 87-base-pair reads, so those segments were excluded. Broadly in line with IMGT annotations, most TCR beta V segments showed up in productive rearrangements about 90% or about 30% of the time in an earlier analysis of 450 to 750 of the donors. Because counts were too low, about 17 rarely observed V segments, including chromosome 9 orphons, were excluded from the earlier analysis of around 640 of the donors. Immune exposure information for the cohort was limited to CMV serostatus. Linkage disequilibrium might explain the correlated functional status among segregating V segments, but an unknown experimental factor could not be ruled out.

Libraries were prepared through the immunoSEQ multiplex PCR assay. A mixture of 60 forward primers for TCR Vbeta segments and 13 reverse primers for TCR Jbeta segments was used in the multiplex PCR. The CDR3 region of rearranged TCR beta genes was amplified from genomic DNA with a multiplex PCR assay. Amplified TCR beta libraries were sequenced as 87-base-pair reads on the Illumina HiSeq System. The study's processing was this. A later analysis counted approximately 74 million unique TCR beta chains across the 550 to 750 repertoires, and 9.5 million to 11 million of these chains were shared by at least two donors. A nearest-neighbor algorithm error-corrected the raw reads and collapsed the reads into unique sequences, merging closely related sequences to remove PCR and sequencing errors. To assign V, D and J gene segments, CDR3 sequences were aligned to IMGT reference sequences. For a sequence to be retained, at least a six-nucleotide match to both a V gene segment and a J gene segment was required. Rearrangements were called productive when the CDR3 lacked stop codons and stayed in frame with V and J; all others were non-productive. CDR3 was defined according to IMGT convention as the region running from the second conserved V-encoded cysteine to the conserved J-encoded phenylalanine. In an earlier analysis of roughly 580 of the donors, sequences lacking an unambiguous match to a single V gene segment were excluded. An earlier analysis of 587 of the donors classified V segments as functional when productive rearrangements were above 56.7% and as segregating when the standard deviation between donors was above 5%. A statistical classification framework was built to diagnose cytomegalovirus status from the catalog of TCR beta chain sequences. In a later analysis, V and J genes were assigned by comparing TCR nucleotide sequences against IMGT/GENE-DB human TR gene sequences. The TCRdist pipeline was used in a later analysis to assign CDR3 sequences and most-parsimonious VDJ recombination scenarios. In a later analysis, each TCR beta chain was defined by its CDR3 amino acid sequence together with its V-gene family, and reads lacking a unique V-gene family were excluded. In a later analysis, around 650 highly shared, low-generation-probability nucleotide sequences were removed to address suspected cross-contamination and a sequencing artifact. A later analysis calculated a clonal expansion index for each public chain from normalized within-repertoire ranks of inferred template counts. Generation probabilities in a later analysis came from a VDJ recombination model fitted to out-of-frame rearrangements, and those results were checked against IGoR. In a later analysis, TCR-TCR, TCR-HLA and TCR-CMV co-occurrence was scored with hypergeometric tests, and a repertoire-size bias correction was applied to TCR pairs. False discovery rates were estimated in a later analysis by permuting HLA or CMV assignments 20 times. In a later analysis, co-occurring TCRs were grouped using DBSCAN, with TCRdist sequence similarity added in when clustering inside HLA-allele-positive subsets. For co-occurrence clustering, repertoires with fewer than 30,000 or more than 120,000 public chains were excluded, along with roughly 5 repertoires with anomalous nucleotide sharing. Sourced from immuneACCESS, this table was stored by TCRdb with only in-frame sequences that have V and J called. A share of the clones is absent; for the studies checked, an unresolved V gene accounts for under half, and the remainder has no known explanation. The D gene and trimming were derived from the DNA, and the V and J assignments and clone size from that table. The sample table shows about 88,000 clones, and more than 65% are seen once. 2.7% of the sample lies in the top ten.

In the case of this clone: What this receptor recognizes is not known. Base qualities are not recorded, but no much larger clone differs from it by a single base.

The trim is 5 bases for V and 1 base for J, with a gap of 14 bases between the germline ends. In the germline V gene, CDR1 corresponds to MDHEN and CDR2 to SYDVKM. The CDR3 spans 15 residues, from the cysteine through the phenylalanine. CDR3 DNA only is kept here, 45 bases in frame from base 1. The cohort comprised 666 healthy bone marrow donors. At the time of sampling, every cohort member was nominally healthy, though immune exposures that went unrecorded were likely present. The donor tested CMV seronegative, placing the donor among the 350 to 400 seronegative members of the cohort. Every donor gave a peripheral blood sample, and the peripheral blood mononuclear cells from that sample were used for TCR beta sequencing. Genomic DNA was extracted from the blood cell samples with the Qiagen DNeasy Blood Extraction Kit.

The rearranged segments are TRBV28 and TRBJ1-1; tentative D gene TRBD1, with 5 bases matching. Sample: PBMCs. The TCR was taken from a man aged 25-40 years in good health and CMV-seronegative. The CDR3 in this case is CASSAGGRTNTEAFF. The base sequence is TGTGCCAGCAGTGCTGGGGGGAGGACGAACACTGAAGCTTTCTTT.